These 26 T cell receptor beta chains were all obtained from the same sample, sequenced in a study of T cells in Graves' hyperthyroidism and ophthalmopathy. It was RNA transcripts that yielded the amplified TCR beta CDR3 regions. HTBI primers were the set used in a first-round RT-PCR of the TCR CDR3. TCRdb called the multiplex PCR reads again in MiXCR, with one record for every CDR3 protein. The repertoire has about 380,000 distinct CDR3 sequences, about a fifth of them found once; the top ten carry 35% to 45%. Sequenced: blood. The receptors shown here come from a man in his late teens or twenties with Graves' ophthalmopathy.

A note on this clonotype: This may arise from a read error, as a much more abundant clone is one base away. This chain joins TRBV6-5 and TRBJ2-7; perhaps TRBD1 as D (5 bases). CDR3 length: 13 residues. Germline V gene sequence: CDR1 MNHEY, CDR2 SVGAGI. The DNA for the CDR3 is TGTGCCGGCAGTTACTCGCAGGGTACCGAGCAGTACTTC. The encoded protein is CAGSYSQGTEQYF.

Ten or more counts support this clonotype. The chain recombines TRBV7-9 with TRBJ1-2; D gene uncertain. CDR3 size: 15 residues. Germline V gene data show CDR1 as SEHNR and CDR2 as FQNEAQ (reference sequence). The V end lost 0 bases, the J end lost 6 bases, and 14 bases lay between the germline ends. The CDR3 nucleotides are TGTGCCAGCAGCTTAGCGGACGTGGCATGGGATGGCTACACCTTC. Translation: CASSLADVAWDGYTF.

This clonotype was seen repeatedly, ten times or more. V usage is TRBV20-1 and J usage is TRBJ2-2, with 9 bases aligning to TRBD2. CDR3 length: 15 residues. Germline V CDR1 and CDR2: DFQATT, SNEGSKA (reference sequence). The ends lost 4 bases at V and 3 bases at J; junction bases unmatched: 6. This CDR3 reads CSATRLAVDTGELFF. CDR3 bases: TGCAGTGCTACCCGACTAGCGGTGGACACCGGGGAGCTGTTTTTT.

Concerning this clonotype itself: A single base separates this from a much larger clone, so it may be a read error. The chain employs TRBV28 and TRBJ2-1; D is possibly TRBD1 or TRBD2 (5 bases each). The ends were cut back, 7 bases at V and 12 bases at J, with 28 bases in the middle. The CDR3 has 16 residues. Germline V CDR1 and CDR2: MDHEN, SYDVKM. This chain's CDR3 is CASTSPGQGRTGGQFF. Written as DNA, the CDR3 is TGTGCCAGCACCTCCCCGGGGCAGGGAAGGACGGGTGGGCAGTTCTTC.

This sequence joins TRBV7-9 and TRBJ2-3, with no clear D. V lost 1 base and J 4 bases, leaving 12 bases between the germline ends. Germline V gene lookup returns CDR1 SEHNR and CDR2 FQNEAQ (reference sequence). This CDR3 spans 15 amino acids. The CDR3 here is CASSLESGRADTQYF. For the CDR3, the DNA is TGTGCCAGCAGCTTAGAATCAGGTCGCGCAGATACGCAGTATTTT.

In its sample, this clonotype was seen many times. This chain joins TRBV3-1 and TRBJ1-2; D is unresolved. This CDR3 is 14 amino acids long. The germline V gene has CDR1 LGHDT and CDR2 YNNKEL (reference sequence). The V end was cut by 0 bases, the J end by 4 bases, with 9 bases between. CDR3: CASSQDARPYGYTF. DNA of the CDR3: TGTGCCAGCAGCCAAGATGCCAGACCCTATGGCTACACCTTC.

This clonotype came up a few times. This chain connects TRBV6-1 to TRBJ1-6; TRBD1 might be the D (6 bases). CDR3 length: 15 residues. Germline values: CDR1 MNHNS, CDR2 SASEGT. The V gene lost 4 bases and the J gene lost 9 bases, with 16 bases spanning the gap. CDR3 protein: CASSVSPGAGSPLHF. The DNA of the CDR3 is TGTGCCAGCAGTGTCTCCCCAGGGGCAGGTTCACCCCTCCACTTT.

Details on this clonotype: A much larger clone is a single base away; this may be a read error. This rearrangement joins TRBV27 to TRBJ2-3; TRBD1 might be the D (5 bases). CDR1 is MNHEY and CDR2 is SMNVEV in the germline V gene (reference sequence). The ends were cut back, 5 bases at V and 4 bases at J, with 16 bases in the middle. The CDR3 is made up of 15 amino acids. The CDR3 protein is CASSKPRELADTQYF. The CDR3 coding sequence is TGTGCCAGCAGTAAACCCAGGGAATTGGCAGATACGCAGTATTTT.

The table lists this clonotype with a few counts. The chain couples TRBV10-3 to TRBJ1-5; maybe TRBD1 (5 bases). Germline loops: CDR1 ENHRY, CDR2 SYGVKD. Trimming pared 9 bases from V and 4 bases from J, leaving 16 bases between. The CDR3 runs 14 residues. The CDR3 is CAIRGEGSNQPQHF. The CDR3 DNA is TGTGCCATTAGGGGAGAGGGATCGAATCAGCCCCAGCATTTT.

As to this clonotype: With a much larger clone just one base away, this may be a read error. Since no conserved phenylalanine or tryptophan closes the CDR3, a read error is the likely cause. The chain links TRBV3-1 to TRBJ2-7; the D is unclear. The length of the CDR3 is 13 residues. Trimming took 0 bases from V and 6 from J, leaving 9 bases between them. Germline CDR1 is LGHDT and CDR2 is YNNKEL (reference sequence). CDR3 sequence: CASSQEFESEQYL. CDR3 nucleotides: TGTGCCAGCAGCCAAGAATTTGAGAGCGAGCAGTACCTC.

Only a few counts were recorded for this clonotype. A read error is possible here, since a much larger clone lies one base away. This rearrangement joins TRBV6-2 or TRBV6-3 to TRBJ2-7, with TRBD1 identical over 10 bases. CDR1 MNHEY and CDR2 SVGEGT come from the germline V gene. The CDR3 extends over 17 amino acids. Here the CDR3 reads CASSYSFETGGFYGQYF. The CDR3, as DNA: TGTGCCAGCAGTTACTCGTTTGAGACAGGGGGCTTCTACGGGCAGTACTTC.

For this clonotype: An end of the junction differs from the germline gene, which may be a read error. This chain links TRBV5-1 with TRBJ2-2; D is unclear. This CDR3 region has 13 residues. Germline-derived CDR1 and CDR2 are SGHRS and YFSETQ. In DNA form, the CDR3 reads TGCGCCAGCGGCTTGGATGGGTCCGGGGAGCTGTTTTTT. Translating it yields CASGLDGSGELFF.

The table lists this clonotype with many counts. The chain couples TRBV6-1 to TRBJ1-2; 7 positions match TRBD1. CDR3 length equals 15 residues. CDR1 MNHNS and CDR2 SASEGT come from the germline V gene. V shed 6 bases, J shed 4 bases, and the junction held 11 bases outside the gene matches. In nucleotides, the CDR3 is TGTGCCAGCAGGCCACGACAGGGATGGAGCTATGGCTACACCTTC. Protein sequence: CASRPRQGWSYGYTF.

In its sample, this clonotype was seen many times. The rearrangement uses TRBV18 and TRBJ2-1; no firm D call. Trimming took off 0 bases at V and 1 base at J, with 4 bases between the two ends. The CDR3 covers 14 residues. The V gene's germline CDR1 is KGHSH and CDR2 LQKENI. The CDR3 sequence: CASSPPVSYNEQFF. The CDR3 DNA is TGTGCCAGCTCACCACCGGTTTCCTACAATGAGCAGTTCTTC.

This clonotype was seen at least ten times. This sequence joins TRBV13 and TRBJ2-7, with a weak D call TRBD2 (7 bases). The V end lost 5 bases, the J end lost 5 bases, and 19 bases lay between the germline ends. The CDR3 has 15 residues. Germline assignment: CDR1 PRHDT and CDR2 FYEKMQ (reference sequence). DNA of the CDR3: TGTGCCAGCAGCGCCGTGGGGGGGGCGATTCACGAGCAGTACTTC. Encoded protein: CASSAVGGAIHEQYF.

This chain uses TRBV5-1 with TRBJ1-1; no firm D call. The CDR3 sequence is 15 residues long. CDR1 and CDR2 (germline): SGHRS, YFSETQ. V lost 4 bases and J 1 base, leaving 14 bases between the germline ends. The CDR3 region is CASSPATLGNTEAFF. The CDR3 DNA reads TGCGCCAGCAGCCCCGCGACCTTGGGGAACACTGAAGCTTTCTTT.

As to this clonotype: This clone may be a read error of a much larger clone one base away. The rearrangement uses TRBV20-1 and TRBJ1-5, with D unclear. Trimming shortened V by 6 bases and J by 6 bases, and 15 bases separated the two germline ends. CDR1 and CDR2 from the germline V gene are DFQATT and SNEGSKA (reference sequence). CDR3 size: 13 residues. The DNA of the CDR3 is TGCAGTGCCCCTGACGGGGAGGGTCAGCCCCAGCATTTT. Protein: CSAPDGEGQPQHF.

The gene calls are TRBV27 and TRBJ1-1; TRBD1 is a possible D gene (5 bases). V was shortened by 5 bases and J by 7 bases, with 14 bases between the two germline ends. The CDR3 contains 13 residues. Germline V gene lookup returns CDR1 MNHEY and CDR2 SMNVEV (reference sequence). The CDR3 loop reads CASSPLGVSEAFF. For the CDR3, the DNA is TGTGCCAGCAGTCCGCTAGGGGTTAGTGAAGCTTTCTTT.

This clonotype was seen ten or more times. The genes are TRBV3-1 and TRBJ1-1; TRBD1 matches 7 bases. CDR1 LGHDT and CDR2 YNNKEL come from the germline V gene (reference sequence). The length of the CDR3 is 14 residues. V shed 4 bases, J shed 0 bases, and the junction held 2 bases outside the gene matches. This chain's CDR3 is CASSRGTVNTEAFF. The CDR3 coding sequence is TGTGCCAGCAGCCGAGGGACAGTGAACACTGAAGCTTTCTTT.

The table lists this clonotype with many counts. This chain connects TRBV11-1 to TRBJ2-5; the D gene is possibly TRBD1 (5 bases). The germline V gene has CDR1 SGHAT and CDR2 FQDESV (reference sequence). V was shortened by 4 bases and J by 2 bases, with 14 bases between the two germline ends. The CDR3 length is 15 residues. CDR3 bases: TGTGCCAGCAGCTGGGGCATTTTGTTGCAAGAGACCCAGTACTTC. Its protein is CASSWGILLQETQYF.

This clonotype was seen many times. The V and J genes are TRBV28 and TRBJ1-1, with D perhaps matching TRBD1 (5 bases). V was shortened by 3 bases and J by 5 bases, with 19 bases between the two germline ends. This CDR3 spans 16 amino acids. Germline CDR1 MDHEN, CDR2 SYDVKM. CDR3 sequence reads: CASSFVQGGRRTEAFF. CDR3 DNA: TGTGCCAGCAGTTTTGTCCAGGGCGGAAGGAGGACTGAAGCTTTCTTT.

This chain joins TRBV19 and TRBJ1-1; D unresolved. CDR1 is LNHDA and CDR2 is SQIVND in the germline V gene (reference sequence). The CDR3 totals 16 residues. Trimming shortened V by 1 base and J by 0 bases, and 12 bases separated the two germline ends. CDR3 in DNA: TGTGCCAGTAGTATAGCCGAGGGTGGACTGAACACTGAAGCTTTCTTT. It is translated as CASSIAEGGLNTEAFF.

This clonotype was observed a handful of times. The V call is TRBV19, the J call TRBJ1-6; D is unresolved. Trimming cost V 3 bases and J 4 bases, with 13 bases left between them. This CDR3 region has 16 residues. CDR1 and CDR2 (germline): LNHDA, SQIVND (reference sequence). The CDR3 DNA is TGTGCCAGTAGTATTCGGGAGAAAGGGTATAATTCACCCCTCCACTTT. Translating gives CASSIREKGYNSPLHF.

This clonotype was picked up many times. J is TRBJ2-7 and V is TRBV5-6; D might be TRBD1 (6 bases). Germline CDR1 is SGHDT and CDR2 is YYEEEE. The V and J ends lost 4 bases and 3 bases respectively, with 11 bases between them. This CDR3 region has 13 residues. The CDR3 spells CASSRDTGYEQYF. The CDR3 DNA sequence: TGTGCCAGCAGCCGGGACACCGGCTACGAGCAGTACTTC.

This clonotype was counted only a few times. This chain joins TRBV4-1 and TRBJ1-4, with 7 nucleotides matching TRBD1. The length of the CDR3 is 15 residues. V shed 3 bases, J shed 10 bases, and the junction held 11 bases outside the gene matches. Looked up from germline, CDR1 is MGHRA and CDR2 is YSYEKL. The CDR3 reads CASSQGTAGVSKLFF. The CDR3 bases are TGCGCCAGCAGCCAGGGGACAGCCGGGGTCTCAAAACTGTTTTTT.

The genes are TRBV5-4 and TRBJ1-3, with a tentative D call TRBD1 (5 bases). The CDR3 consists of 17 residues. Trimming removed 2 bases at V and 0 bases at J, with 15 bases between. The germline V gene encodes CDR1 SGHNT and CDR2 YYREEE (reference sequence). Here the CDR3 reads CASSFGGRPYSGNTIYF. The CDR3 region has the DNA TGTGCCAGCAGCTTTGGGGGTAGGCCTTACTCTGGAAACACCATATATTTT.